A single sample gave rise to the 14 T cell receptor beta chains below, sequenced in a study of T cells in Graves' hyperthyroidism and ophthalmopathy. RNA transcripts provided the source from which TCR beta CDR3 regions were amplified. The primer set for the first-round RT-PCR of the TCR CDR3 was HTBI. TCRdb reprocessed the multiplex PCR reads via MiXCR and lists one record per CDR3 protein. Seen here are around 300,000 distinct CDR3 sequences, around 14% observed once, and the top ten hold roughly 24%. The specimen sequenced was blood. These receptors came from a woman aged 25 to 39 with Graves' hyperthyroidism.

This clonotype was recorded a few times. This rearrangement joins TRBV4-1 to TRBJ1-4; D possibly corresponds to TRBD1 (5 bases). The germline V gene has CDR1 MGHRA and CDR2 YSYEKL. Trimming removed 4 bases from V and 3 bases from J, with 15 bases in between. The CDR3 totals 16 residues. The CDR3 nucleotides are TGCGCCAGCAGCCCCGTAACGACAGCGGCTAATGAAAAACTGTTTTTT. Its protein product is CASSPVTTAANEKLFF.

Ten or more counts support this clonotype. The chain combines TRBV3-1 with TRBJ2-7; D ambiguous. Germline assignment: CDR1 LGHDT and CDR2 YNNKEL (reference sequence). The CDR3 has 12 amino acids. Trimming pared 1 base from V and 3 bases from J, leaving 4 bases between. In DNA form, the CDR3 reads TGTGCCAGCAGCCAAGGTCTCTACGAGCAGTACTTC. Protein product: CASSQGLYEQYF.

In its sample, this clonotype was seen many times. The chain links TRBV28 to TRBJ2-7; possible D gene TRBD1, 6 bases. CDR1 and CDR2 (germline): MDHEN, SYDVKM. CDR3 length: 14 amino acids. V was shortened by 5 bases and J by 3 bases, with 14 bases between the two germline ends. For the CDR3, the DNA is TGTGCCAGCAGTCGACAGGCCCTATACTACGAGCAGTACTTC. This translates into CASSRQALYYEQYF.

The sample holds a few counts of this clonotype. This chain links TRBV20-1 with TRBJ2-7; possibly TRBD2 for D (5 bases). This CDR3 contains 13 residues. V shed 5 bases and J shed 5 bases, with 16 bases lying between them. CDR1 is DFQATT, CDR2 SNEGSKA, per germline (reference sequence). As DNA, the CDR3 is TGCAGTGCTCCCGACTACCCCCTTGACGAGCAGTACTTC. Residues: CSAPDYPLDEQYF.

This clonotype was seen ten or more times. The chain employs TRBV6-1 and TRBJ2-7; D not certain. Germline CDR1 is MNHNS and CDR2 is SASEGT. This CDR3 has 12 amino acids. V lost 5 bases and J lost 6, with 11 bases in between. CDR3 region: CASSNTGREQYF. CDR3 in DNA: TGTGCCAGCAGTAACACCGGTCGCGAGCAGTACTTC.

This clonotype occurred many times. V is TRBV29-1 and J is TRBJ2-3, with TRBD2 matching over 11 bases. V was pared by 6 bases and J by 0 bases, with 14 bases of the junction left unmatched. The germline gives CDR1 SQVTM, CDR2 ANQGSEA. The CDR3 loop spans 18 amino acids. The CDR3 nucleotides read TGCAGCGTGTCGGGACTAGCGGCCGACCGTGCTAGCACAGATACGCAGTATTTT. Protein sequence: CSVSGLAADRASTDTQYF.

This clonotype was counted many times. The chain is built from TRBV12-3 or TRBV12-4 and TRBJ1-5; 7 bases are shared with TRBD1. The CDR3 covers 16 residues. Trimming at V came to 4 bases and at J to 1 base, leaving 7 bases not matched to a gene. In DNA form, the CDR3 reads TGTGCCAGCAGTTGGGGGACAGCGGGCAGCAATCAGCCCCAGCATTTT. It encodes CASSWGTAGSNQPQHF.

This clonotype was seen more than once but under ten times. This chain uses TRBV28 with TRBJ1-6, with no clear D. CDR3 length: 11 residues. Germline lookup yields CDR1 MDHEN and CDR2 SYDVKM. Trimming removed 4 bases from V and 9 bases from J, with 4 bases in between. CDR3 coding DNA: TGTGCCAGCAGTTCCCCTTCACCCCTCCACTTT. The encoded protein is CASSSPSPLHF.

CDR3 protein: CASSLAQVGANEQFF. The CDR3 DNA reads TGCGCCAGCAGCTTGGCACAGGTCGGGGCAAATGAGCAGTTCTTC. V is TRBV5-1 and J is TRBJ2-1; the D gene could be TRBD1 or TRBD2 (5 bases each). From germline, CDR1 is SGHRS and CDR2 YFSETQ. V was clipped by 0 bases and J by 7 bases, with 14 bases between them. The CDR3 covers 15 residues.

This clonotype showed up many times. The V and J genes are TRBV28 and TRBJ1-2; D is uncertain. This CDR3 contains 13 residues. Germline assignment: CDR1 MDHEN and CDR2 SYDVKM. V gave up 5 bases and J gave up 4 bases, with 11 bases separating them. CDR3 nucleotides: TGTGCCAGCAGTCCCCTCTCTGGCTATGGCTACACCTTC. Its protein is CASSPLSGYGYTF.

The gene calls are TRBV5-5 and TRBJ1-1; D is perhaps TRBD1 (5 bases). CDR1 is SGHKS and CDR2 is YYEKEE in the germline V gene (reference sequence). The CDR3 contains 16 residues. The V and J ends lost 2 bases and 2 bases respectively, with 16 bases between them. The CDR3 is CASSLKGRVGNTEAFF. As DNA, the CDR3 is TGTGCCAGCAGCTTAAAGGGGAGGGTGGGAAACACTGAAGCTTTCTTT. The whole variable domain, filled in from reference TRBV5-5 and TRBJ1-1, reads DAGVTQSPTHLIKTRGQQVTLRCSPISGHKSVSWYQQVLGQGPQFIFQYYEKEERGRGNFPDRFSARQFPNYSSELNVNALLLGDSALYLCASSLKGRVGNTEAFFGQGTRLTVV.

The V call is TRBV29-1, the J call TRBJ1-5, with D possibly TRBD1 on 5 matching bases. The CDR3 totals 16 residues. Germline V lookup: CDR1 SQVTM, CDR2 ANQGSEA. Trimming left V 4 bases short and J 5 bases short, with 21 bases between. Here the CDR3 reads CSVVVGEASLDQPQHF. CDR3 sequence (DNA): TGCAGCGTTGTTGTGGGGGAAGCCTCCCTGGATCAGCCCCAGCATTTT.

Points on this clonotype: The junction departs from the called germline gene at one end, perhaps through a read error. The chain employs TRBV18 and TRBJ2-1, with no clear D. The CDR3 totals 14 residues. Germline V gene data show CDR1 as KGHSH and CDR2 as LQKENI. CDR3 amino acids: CASSQLSSYNEQSF. The CDR3, as DNA: TGTGCCAGCTCCCAGTTAAGCTCCTACAATGAGCAGTCCTTC.

This clonotype has a count of ten or more. V is TRBV3-1 and J is TRBJ2-3, with 7 bases that match TRBD1. There are 12 residues in the CDR3. V dropped 7 bases and J dropped 5; count of bases not matched to a gene: 3. CDR1 is LGHDT and CDR2 is YNNKEL in the germline V gene (reference sequence). CDR3 DNA: TGTGCCAGCACTGACAGGGAAGATACGCAGTATTTT. Encoded protein: CASTDREDTQYF.